A selection of T cell receptor beta chains follows, all from one sample in a study of OX40 agonist ivuxolimab in advanced cancers. Clones were read by immunoSEQ multiplex PCR, and TCRdb kept only the in-frame ones, dropping some. The sample lists tens of thousands of clones; 85% to 90% were seen once. The starting material was CD4+ or CD8+ T cells sorted from blood, obtained in a trial of the OX40 agonist ivuxolimab. All receptors derive from an adult with an advanced solid tumor such as melanoma, head and neck, liver or kidney cancer. The CDR3 runs from the conserved cysteine through the conserved F or W. A D gene is named only where the DNA matches it firmly. The size of a clone is reported for some rows only, either as once, few or many, or as a class for expanded clones.

TGTGCCAGCATCGCGACAGGGAACGGAAACACCATATATTTT	CASIATGNGNTIYF	TRBV27	TRBJ1-3	.	TRBD1
TGTGCCAGCAGCTCGCTAGCGGGAGGAAAGGGAGATACGCAGTATTTT	CASSSLAGGKGDTQYF	TRBV7-8	TRBJ2-3	.	TRBD2
TGTGCCAGCAGCGACCGGGACTTTTCCTACGAGCAGTACTTC	CASSDRDFSYEQYF	TRBV7-9	TRBJ2-7	.	.
TGTGCCAGCAGTTTAAACATCTACGAGCAGTACTTC	CASSLNIYEQYF	TRBV28	TRBJ2-7	.	.
TGTGCCAGCAGTTTAGGGCGGGAGACAGATACGCAGTATTTT	CASSLGRETDTQYF	TRBV28	TRBJ2-3	.	TRBD2
TGTGCCAGCAGCCCCCGACCGGGAGGAAACACCATATATTTT	CASSPRPGGNTIYF	TRBV7-2	TRBJ1-3	.	.
TGCAGCGTCGCGCGGGACGGCAATCAGCCCCAGCATTTT	CSVARDGNQPQHF	TRBV29-1	TRBJ1-5	.	.
TGTGCCAGCAGCTACCGGGACAGCTACGAGCAGTACTTC	CASSYRDSYEQYF	TRBV5-6	TRBJ2-7	.	TRBD1
TGTGCCAGCAGCGCGGGGACAGGGAGGGATCAGCCCCAGCATTTT	CASSAGTGRDQPQHF	TRBV5-4	TRBJ1-5	.	TRBD1
TGCGCCAGCAGCTCCCGGACAGGGGCTGAAGCTTTCTTT	CASSSRTGAEAFF	TRBV5-1	TRBJ1-1	once	TRBD1
TGTGCCACCAGCAGGAGGGGCCCCTGGGGCTACACCTTC	CATSRRGPWGYTF	TRBV15	TRBJ1-2	once	.
TGTGCCAGCAGTCAATCCCCCCGACTAGCGGGAGTGGGTACGCAGTATTTT	CASSQSPRLAGVGTQYF	TRBV28	TRBJ2-3	.	TRBD2
TGTGCCAGCAGCCTAGGACAATGGCTCGGGGGCACTGAAGCTTTCTTT	CASSLGQWLGGTEAFF	TRBV7-9	TRBJ1-1	.	.
TGTGCCAGCAGCTTAGTCGAGACAGCCCAGGCCCAGTACTTC	CASSLVETAQAQYF	TRBV7-6	TRBJ2-5	.	.
TGTGCCAGCGCCGGGACAGAGACCTACGAGCAGTACTTC	CASAGTETYEQYF	TRBV19	TRBJ2-7	once	TRBD1
TGTGCCAGCAGCTCCGCGAGGAGCGGGAGGGCTCACTCCTACAATGAGCAGTTCTTC	CASSSARSGRAHSYNEQFF	TRBV9	TRBJ2-1	once	TRBD2
TGTGCCAGCAGTTTATCCCTTCCTCACGAGCAGTACTTC	CASSLSLPHEQYF	TRBV27	TRBJ2-7	.	.
TGTGCCAGCGGAGATTATAGCAATCAGCCCCAGCATTTT	CASGDYSNQPQHF	TRBV6-6	TRBJ1-5	.	.
TGCGCCAGCAGCCACTCTCAGGGGGTGGGCAAAAACATTCAGTACTTC	CASSHSQGVGKNIQYF	TRBV4-1	TRBJ2-4	.	TRBD1
TGTGCCAGCAGCCAGACCGATCGACAGGGTTACAATGAGCAGTTCTTC	CASSQTDRQGYNEQFF	TRBV27	TRBJ2-1	.	TRBD1
TGTGCCTCCGCGGCACCCGATGAAGCTTTCTTT	CASAAPDEAFF	TRBV28	TRBJ1-1	.	.
TGTGCCAGCAGCCCTGGTGGGGGGGAGACCCAGTACTTC	CASSPGGGETQYF	TRBV11-3	TRBJ2-5	.	.
TGTGCCAGCAGCTTAGGACAGGGGGCCTCCCGAACCTCCTACGAGCAGTACTTC	CASSLGQGASRTSYEQYF	TRBV7-2	TRBJ2-7	.	TRBD1
TGTGCCAGCCAGGGGTGGCCGAACACTGAAGCTTTCTTT	CASQGWPNTEAFF	TRBV19	TRBJ1-1	.	.
TGCGCCAGCAGCCAGGAAGCGGCGTCCTACGAGCAGTACTTC	CASSQEAASYEQYF	TRBV4-3	TRBJ2-7	.	.
TGTGCCAGCGAGGGCTGGGGGTCCTACAATGAGCAGTTCTTC	CASEGWGSYNEQFF	TRBV7-9	TRBJ2-1	.	.
TGTGCCAGCATTTTATCAGTCGGGGCTAGCGTTTACAACGAGCAGTACTTC	CASILSVGASVYNEQYF	TRBV28	TRBJ2-7	.	.
TGTGCCACTAGCGTAGCCTACGAGCAGTACTTC	CATSVAYEQYF	TRBV30	TRBJ2-7	once	TRBD2
TGTGCCAGTAGTATAGGAGCAGGGCCGGGGGAGCTGTTTTTT	CASSIGAGPGELFF	TRBV19	TRBJ2-2	few	.
TGTGCCAGCAGCCCTGGGGACCCTGACACCGGGGAGCTGTTTTTT	CASSPGDPDTGELFF	TRBV7-4	TRBJ2-2	.	.
TGTGCCAGCAGCTTTGGGGGATCTGGAAACACCATATATTTT	CASSFGGSGNTIYF	TRBV13	TRBJ1-3	.	.
TGTGCTTTACGACACCGGAACACTGAAGCTTTCTTT	CALRHRNTEAFF	TRBV30	TRBJ1-1	.	.
TGTGCCAGCTTGACTGAAGGTTACAATGAGCAGTTCTTC	CASLTEGYNEQFF	TRBV7-8	TRBJ2-1	once	.
TGTGCCAGCAGTACGGTTCCCAATCAGCCCCAGCATTTT	CASSTVPNQPQHF	TRBV6-5	TRBJ1-5	.	.